The clone carrying this T cell receptor beta chain was counted between two and nine times. Its antigen is still unknown. Treatment defined: roughly ten-day PBMC culture with coronavirus spike peptide pools or control peptides (ViraFEST assay). Sequenced with the Oncomine TCR Beta short-read assay was DNA taken from cultured CD4+ T cells. TCRdb re-derived calls from the PCR reads in MiXCR, one entry per CDR3 protein. The sample lists fewer than 20,000 distinct CDR3 sequences; less than 65% were seen once. The source of the sample is a study of vaccination and CD4 T cells after COVID-19. As for the study in general: Stimuli were overlapping spike peptide pools of SARS-CoV-2 and three common cold coronaviruses (HCoV-NL63, HCoV-OC43, HCoV-229E).

General observations from the study: With convalescent patients, a median approximately 90% of reactive clones emerged solely after vaccination.

Trimming took off 0 bases at V and 1 base at J, with 12 bases between the two ends. Germline V gene data show CDR1 as SGHTA and CDR2 as FQGNSA. There are 16 residues in the CDR3. This TCR was recovered from a human donor who had recovered from COVID-19. The chain combines TRBV7-2 with TRBJ1-1, with a weak D call TRBD1 (5 bases). The sample was CD4+ T cells from blood, cultured in vitro. DNA of the CDR3: TGTGCCAGCAGCTTAGCGCGGAGGGGCAAGAACACTGAAGCTTTCTTT. Protein: CASSLARRGKNTEAFF.